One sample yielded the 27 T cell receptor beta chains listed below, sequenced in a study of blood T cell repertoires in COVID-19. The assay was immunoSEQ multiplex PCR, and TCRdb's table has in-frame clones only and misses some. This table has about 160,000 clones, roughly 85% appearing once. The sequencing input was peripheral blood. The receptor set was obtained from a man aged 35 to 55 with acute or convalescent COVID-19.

CDR3 coding DNA: TGTGCCAGCAGGGGGGCGCCGGGGGAAAAACTGTTTTTT. Its protein product is CASRGAPGEKLFF. V is TRBV2 and J is TRBJ1-4; possible D gene TRBD1, 6 bases. Germline V gives CDR1 SNHLY, CDR2 FYNNEI. The CDR3 has 13 residues. V was shortened by 6 bases and J by 8 bases, with 13 bases between the two germline ends. The entire variable domain, with the rest obtained from reference TRBV2 and TRBJ1-4, is as follows: EPEVTQTPSHQVTQMGQEVILRCVPISNHLYFYWYRQILGQKVEFLVSFYNNEISEKSEIFDDQFSVERPDGSNFTLKIRSTKLEDSAMYFCASRGAPGEKLFFGSGTQLSVL.

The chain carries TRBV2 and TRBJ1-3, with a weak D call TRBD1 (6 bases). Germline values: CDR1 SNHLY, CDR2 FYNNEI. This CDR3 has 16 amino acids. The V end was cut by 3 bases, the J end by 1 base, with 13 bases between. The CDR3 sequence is CASSDWGTRSGNTIYF. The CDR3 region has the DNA TGTGCCAGCAGTGATTGGGGGACACGTTCTGGAAACACCATATATTTT.

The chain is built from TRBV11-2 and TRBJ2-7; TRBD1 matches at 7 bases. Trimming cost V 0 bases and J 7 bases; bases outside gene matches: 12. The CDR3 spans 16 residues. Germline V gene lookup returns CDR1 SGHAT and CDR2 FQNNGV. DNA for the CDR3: TGTGCCAGCAGCTTAGATCGGCGGACAGGCTCCTGGGAGCAGTACTTC. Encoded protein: CASSLDRRTGSWEQYF.

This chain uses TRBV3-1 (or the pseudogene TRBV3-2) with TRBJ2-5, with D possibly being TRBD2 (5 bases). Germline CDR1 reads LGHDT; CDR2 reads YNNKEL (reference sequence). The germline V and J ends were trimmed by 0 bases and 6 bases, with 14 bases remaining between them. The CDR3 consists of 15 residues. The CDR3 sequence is CASSQDGWGAKTQYF. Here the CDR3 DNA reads TGTGCCAGCAGCCAAGACGGGTGGGGAGCGAAGACCCAGTACTTC.

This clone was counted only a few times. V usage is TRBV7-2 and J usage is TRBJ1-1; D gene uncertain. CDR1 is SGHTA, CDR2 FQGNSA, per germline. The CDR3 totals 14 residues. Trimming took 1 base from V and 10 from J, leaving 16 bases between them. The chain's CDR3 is CASSLDLMWSGAFF. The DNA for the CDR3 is TGTGCCAGCAGCTTAGATTTGATGTGGTCCGGAGCTTTCTTT.

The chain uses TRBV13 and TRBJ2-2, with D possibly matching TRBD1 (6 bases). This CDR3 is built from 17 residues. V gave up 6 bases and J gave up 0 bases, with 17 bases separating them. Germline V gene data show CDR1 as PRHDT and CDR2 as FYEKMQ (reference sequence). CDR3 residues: CASRPLTGTTNTGELFF. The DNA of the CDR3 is TGTGCCAGCAGACCTCTTACCGGGACAACGAACACCGGGGAGCTGTTTTTT.

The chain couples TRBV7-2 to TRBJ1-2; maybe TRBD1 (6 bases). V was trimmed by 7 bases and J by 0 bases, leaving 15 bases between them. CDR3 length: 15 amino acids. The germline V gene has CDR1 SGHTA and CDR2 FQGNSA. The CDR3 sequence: CASTTHRVTNYGYTF. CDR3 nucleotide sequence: TGTGCCAGCACCACCCACAGGGTAACTAACTATGGCTACACCTTC.

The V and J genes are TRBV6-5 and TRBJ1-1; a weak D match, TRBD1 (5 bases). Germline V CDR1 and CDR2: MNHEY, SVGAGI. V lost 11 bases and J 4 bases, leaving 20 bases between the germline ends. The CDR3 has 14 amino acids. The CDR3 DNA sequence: TGTGCCTCGCGCCCGCAGGGCGGTGGCACTGAAGCTTTCTTT. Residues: CASRPQGGGTEAFF.

The CDR3 nucleotides are TGTGCCATCAGTGAGTCACGGTTTGGCTACACCTTC. Protein product: CAISESRFGYTF. This chain joins TRBV10-3 and TRBJ1-2; D uncertain. Germline V gene sequence: CDR1 ENHRY, CDR2 SYGVKD. This CDR3 contains 12 residues. Trimming removed 0 bases from V and 7 bases from J, with 6 bases in between.

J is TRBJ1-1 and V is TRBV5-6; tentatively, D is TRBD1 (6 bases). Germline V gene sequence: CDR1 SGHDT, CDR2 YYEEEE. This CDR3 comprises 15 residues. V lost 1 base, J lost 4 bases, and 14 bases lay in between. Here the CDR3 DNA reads TGTGCCAGCAGCTTGTACCAGGGGACGGGCACTGAAGCTTTCTTT. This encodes CASSLYQGTGTEAFF.

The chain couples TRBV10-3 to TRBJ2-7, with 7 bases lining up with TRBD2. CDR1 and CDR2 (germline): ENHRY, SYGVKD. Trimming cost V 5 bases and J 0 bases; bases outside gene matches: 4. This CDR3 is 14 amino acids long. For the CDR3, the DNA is TGTGCCATCAGTACTAGCGACAGCTCCTACGAGCAGTACTTC. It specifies CAISTSDSSYEQYF.

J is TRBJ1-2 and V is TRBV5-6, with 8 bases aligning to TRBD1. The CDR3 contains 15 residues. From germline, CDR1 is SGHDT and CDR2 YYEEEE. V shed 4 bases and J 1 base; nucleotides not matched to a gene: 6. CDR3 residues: CASSRQGNLNYGYTF. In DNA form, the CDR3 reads TGTGCCAGCAGCCGACAGGGGAATCTTAACTATGGCTACACCTTC.

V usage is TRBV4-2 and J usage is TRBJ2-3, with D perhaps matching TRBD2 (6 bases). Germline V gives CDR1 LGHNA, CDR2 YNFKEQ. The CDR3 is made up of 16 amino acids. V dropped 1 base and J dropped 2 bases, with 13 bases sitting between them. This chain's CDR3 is CASSQVRGLDTDTQYF. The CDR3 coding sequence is TGTGCCAGCAGCCAAGTCCGGGGGTTGGACACAGATACGCAGTATTTT.

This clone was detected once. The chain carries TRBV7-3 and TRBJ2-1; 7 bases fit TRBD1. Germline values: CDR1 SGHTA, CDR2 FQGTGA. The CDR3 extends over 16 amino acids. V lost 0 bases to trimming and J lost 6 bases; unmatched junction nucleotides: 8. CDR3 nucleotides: TGTGCCAGCAGCTTAACGGGGACAGCCGTGATCAATGAGCAGTTCTTC. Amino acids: CASSLTGTAVINEQFF.

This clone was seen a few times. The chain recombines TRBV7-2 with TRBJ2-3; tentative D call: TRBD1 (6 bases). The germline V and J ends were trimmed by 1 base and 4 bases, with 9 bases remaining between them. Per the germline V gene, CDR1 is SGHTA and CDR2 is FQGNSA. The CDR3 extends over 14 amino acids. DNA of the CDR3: TGTGCCAGCAGCTTAGTGGGGGCTGCAGATACGCAGTATTTT. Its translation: CASSLVGAADTQYF.

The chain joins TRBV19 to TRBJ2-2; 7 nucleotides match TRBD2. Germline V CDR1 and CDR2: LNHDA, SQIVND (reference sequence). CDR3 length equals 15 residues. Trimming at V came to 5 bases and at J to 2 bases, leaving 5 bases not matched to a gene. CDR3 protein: CASSRLASNTGELFF. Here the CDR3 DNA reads TGTGCCAGTAGTCGACTAGCTTCAAACACCGGGGAGCTGTTTTTT.

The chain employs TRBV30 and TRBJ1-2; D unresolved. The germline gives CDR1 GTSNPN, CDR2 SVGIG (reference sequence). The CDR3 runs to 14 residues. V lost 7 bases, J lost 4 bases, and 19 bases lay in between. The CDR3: CASQGRVSSYGYTF. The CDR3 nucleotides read TGTGCCTCCCAAGGTCGGGTTTCTAGCTATGGCTACACCTTC.

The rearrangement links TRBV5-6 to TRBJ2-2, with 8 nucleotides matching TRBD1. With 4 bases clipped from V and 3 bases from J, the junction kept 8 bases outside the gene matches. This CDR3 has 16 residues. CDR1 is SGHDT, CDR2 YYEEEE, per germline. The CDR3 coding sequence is TGTGCCAGCAGCGTCGACAGGGGCAAGTACACCGGGGAGCTGTTTTTT. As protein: CASSVDRGKYTGELFF.

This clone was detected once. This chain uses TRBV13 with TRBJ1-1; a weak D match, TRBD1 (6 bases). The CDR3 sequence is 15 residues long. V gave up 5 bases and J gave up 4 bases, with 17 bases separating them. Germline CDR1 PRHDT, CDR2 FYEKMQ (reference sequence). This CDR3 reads CASSPLQGGGTEAFF. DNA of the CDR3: TGTGCCAGCAGCCCCCTTCAGGGAGGGGGCACTGAAGCTTTCTTT.

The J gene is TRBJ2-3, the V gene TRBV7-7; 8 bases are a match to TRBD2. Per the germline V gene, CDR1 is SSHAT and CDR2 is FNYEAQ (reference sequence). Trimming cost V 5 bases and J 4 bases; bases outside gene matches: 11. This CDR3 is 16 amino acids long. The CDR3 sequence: CASSPTGTSVSDTQYF. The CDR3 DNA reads TGTGCCAGCAGCCCAACCGGGACTAGTGTTTCAGATACGCAGTATTTT.

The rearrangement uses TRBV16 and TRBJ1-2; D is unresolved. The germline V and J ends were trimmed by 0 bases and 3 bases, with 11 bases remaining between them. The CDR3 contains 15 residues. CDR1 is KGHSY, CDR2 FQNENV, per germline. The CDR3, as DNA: TGTGCCAGCAGCCAATCGAGGCAAGCCTACTATGGCTACACCTTC. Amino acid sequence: CASSQSRQAYYGYTF.

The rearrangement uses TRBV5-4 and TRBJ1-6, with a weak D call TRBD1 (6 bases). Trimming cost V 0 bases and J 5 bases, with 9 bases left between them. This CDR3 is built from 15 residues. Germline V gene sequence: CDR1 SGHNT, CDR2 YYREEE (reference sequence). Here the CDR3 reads CASSLGGRDNSPLHF. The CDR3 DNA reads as TGTGCCAGCAGCTTGGGGGGGCGGGATAATTCACCCCTCCACTTT.

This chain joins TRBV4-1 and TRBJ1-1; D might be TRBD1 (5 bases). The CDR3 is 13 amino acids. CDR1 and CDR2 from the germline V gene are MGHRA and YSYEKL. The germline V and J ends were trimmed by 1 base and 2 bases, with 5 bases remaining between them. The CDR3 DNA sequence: TGCGCCAGCAGCCAAGGGGGCAACACTGAAGCTTTCTTT. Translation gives CASSQGGNTEAFF.

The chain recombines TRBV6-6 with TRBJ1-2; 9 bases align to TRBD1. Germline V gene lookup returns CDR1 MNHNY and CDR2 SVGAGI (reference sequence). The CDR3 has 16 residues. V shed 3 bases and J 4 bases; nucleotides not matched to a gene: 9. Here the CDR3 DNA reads TGTGCCAGCAGTTATTCCTTGACAGGGGGTATCTATGGCTACACCTTC. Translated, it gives CASSYSLTGGIYGYTF.

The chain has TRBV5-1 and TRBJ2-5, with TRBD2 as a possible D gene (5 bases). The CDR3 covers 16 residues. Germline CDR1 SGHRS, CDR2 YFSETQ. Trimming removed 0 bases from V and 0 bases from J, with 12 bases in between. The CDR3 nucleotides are TGCGCCAGCAGCTTGGAGCGGAGCAGGAACCAAGAGACCCAGTACTTC. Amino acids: CASSLERSRNQETQYF.

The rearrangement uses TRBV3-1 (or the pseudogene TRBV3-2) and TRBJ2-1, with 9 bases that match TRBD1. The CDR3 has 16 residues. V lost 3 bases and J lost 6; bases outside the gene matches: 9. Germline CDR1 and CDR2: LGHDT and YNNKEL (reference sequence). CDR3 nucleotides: TGTGCCAGCAGCCATACCGGGACAGGGACCCCCAATGAGCAGTTCTTC. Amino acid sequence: CASSHTGTGTPNEQFF.

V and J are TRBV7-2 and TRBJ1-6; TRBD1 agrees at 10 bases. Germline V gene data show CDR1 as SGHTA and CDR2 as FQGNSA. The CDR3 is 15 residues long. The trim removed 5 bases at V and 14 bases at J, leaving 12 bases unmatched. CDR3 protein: CASSPDRQGAQSLHF. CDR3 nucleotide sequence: TGTGCCAGCAGCCCAGATAGACAGGGGGCGCAGTCCCTCCACTTT.